This TCR beta chain originates from a study of OX40 agonist ivuxolimab in advanced cancers. Trimming left V 5 bases short and J 4 bases short, with 11 bases between. The CDR3 extends over 13 amino acids. Germline-derived CDR1 and CDR2 are MNHEY and SVGAGI. Only in-frame clones appear in the TCRdb table, and some are missing; sequencing was by immunoSEQ multiplex PCR. The data show more than 65,000 clones, with about 86% seen just once and 2.4% held by the top ten. The chain is built from TRBV6-5 and TRBJ1-1, with TRBD1 as a possible D gene (6 bases). This clonotype originated in an adult with an advanced solid tumor such as melanoma, head and neck, liver or kidney cancer. The sample consisted of CD4+ or CD8+ T cells sorted from blood, taken in a trial of the OX40 agonist ivuxolimab. CDR3 sequence reads: CASSIGGLTEAFF. The CDR3 nucleotides read TGTGCCAGCAGTATCGGGGGGCTCACTGAAGCTTTCTTT.